The 8 T cell receptor beta chains below come from one sample, sequenced in a study of blood T cell repertoires in COVID-19. Method: immunoSEQ multiplex PCR; TCRdb's copy keeps in-frame clones and lacks some. Of 150,000 to 200,000 clones in the sample, 70% to 90% are singletons; the top ten hold 1% to 1.2%. Specimen: peripheral blood. These receptors were taken from a man between 40 and 49 years old with acute or convalescent COVID-19.

Here the CDR3 DNA reads TGTGCCAGCAGCCCCGGGGTCCGAACGGATACGCAGTATTTT. This codes for CASSPGVRTDTQYF. The chain uses TRBV7-3 and TRBJ2-3, with D possibly being TRBD2 (5 bases). Germline V gene data show CDR1 as SGHTA and CDR2 as FQGTGA. This CDR3 has 14 amino acids. Trimming left V 5 bases short and J 6 bases short, with 15 bases between.

The V gene is TRBV4-1, the J gene TRBJ1-2; perhaps TRBD1 as D (5 bases). This CDR3 spans 15 amino acids. CDR1 and CDR2 from the germline V gene are MGHRA and YSYEKL. Trimming pared 1 base from V and 0 bases from J, leaving 9 bases between. The CDR3 region is CASSQVGGANYGYTF. CDR3 DNA sequence: TGCGCCAGCAGCCAAGTTGGGGGGGCTAACTATGGCTACACCTTC.

This chain uses TRBV7-9 with TRBJ1-4; perhaps TRBD1 as D (6 bases). The V gene lost 7 bases and the J gene lost 8 bases, with 20 bases spanning the gap. CDR3 length equals 15 residues. CDR1 is SEHNR and CDR2 is FQNEAQ in the germline V gene (reference sequence). The CDR3 protein is CASTEVQGEGEKLFF. Written as DNA, the CDR3 is TGTGCCAGCACCGAAGTACAGGGTGAGGGAGAAAAACTGTTTTTT.

The chain is built from TRBV7-2 and TRBJ2-6; D call uncertain. This CDR3 has 14 amino acids. CDR1 SGHTA and CDR2 FQGNSA come from the germline V gene. Trimming cost V 2 bases and J 4 bases, with 6 bases left between them. CDR3 sequence: CASSLKSGANVLTF. The DNA of the CDR3 is TGTGCCAGCAGCTTAAAGAGCGGGGCCAACGTCCTGACTTTC.

The chain has TRBV3-1 (or the pseudogene TRBV3-2) and TRBJ1-4; 9 bases map to TRBD1. CDR3 length: 15 residues. Germline CDR1 and CDR2: LGHDT and YNNKEL (reference sequence). V shed 4 bases, J shed 8 bases, and the junction held 8 bases outside the gene matches. CDR3 region: CASSRWPGTGEKLFF. The CDR3 DNA is TGTGCCAGCAGCCGCTGGCCAGGGACAGGGGAAAAACTGTTTTTT.

V and J are TRBV4-1 and TRBJ1-1; D not certain. The length of the CDR3 is 17 residues. Germline V gives CDR1 MGHRA, CDR2 YSYEKL. Trimming took 1 base from V and 1 from J, leaving 16 bases between them. CDR3 region: CASSQGVTAGGNTEAFF. CDR3 nucleotides: TGCGCCAGCAGCCAAGGTGTGACGGCCGGCGGGAACACTGAAGCTTTCTTT.

The V and J genes are TRBV12-5 and TRBJ1-5; D is perhaps TRBD1 (6 bases). The CDR3 runs to 16 residues. CDR1 LGHNT and CDR2 FRNRAP come from the germline V gene. V shed 3 bases and J shed 5 bases, with 17 bases lying between them. The CDR3 DNA is TGTGCTAGTGGTTTTTCGGGGGGCGCACCGTATCAGCCCCAGCATTTT. Amino acids: CASGFSGGAPYQPQHF.

V usage is TRBV29-1 and J usage is TRBJ2-2; D is perhaps TRBD1 (7 bases). Trimming shortened V by 2 bases and J by 7 bases, and 17 bases separated the two germline ends. The CDR3 has 15 residues. The germline V gene encodes CDR1 SQVTM and CDR2 ANQGSEA. In nucleotides, the CDR3 is TGCAGCGTTGAAAGGGGGGCAGGGGGTATCGGGGAGCTGTTTTTT. Translating gives CSVERGAGGIGELFF.